The rows below give T cell receptor beta chains drawn from one sample of a study of blood T cell repertoires in COVID-19. Here immunoSEQ multiplex PCR was the method, and the copy in TCRdb shows in-frame clones only, minus some. The table shows tens of thousands of clones, with 80% to 90% occurring only once. Material: peripheral blood. Source of these receptors: a man aged 50-59 years with COVID-19, enrolled during active disease. The CDR3 runs from the conserved cysteine through the conserved F or W. A D gene is named only where the DNA matches it firmly. Only part of the rows carry a size: once, few, many, or a class if the clone is expanded.

clone size: -; J gene: TRBJ1-5; V gene: TRBV7-2; D gene: TRBD1; CDR3 protein: CASSLAQGAEQPQHF; CDR3 DNA: TGTGCCAGCAGCTTAGCACAGGGGGCTGAACAGCCCCAGCATTTT
clone size: -; J gene: TRBJ2-5; V gene: TRBV3-1/TRBV3-2; D gene: -; CDR3 protein: CASSPRGIQETQYF; CDR3 DNA: TGTGCCAGCAGCCCCCGGGGGATCCAAGAGACCCAGTACTTC
clone size: -; J gene: TRBJ2-7; V gene: TRBV27; D gene: -; CDR3 protein: CASSTRRRGLFEQYF; CDR3 DNA: TGTGCCAGCAGTACTCGGCGAAGGGGGTTATTCGAGCAGTACTTC
clone size: -; J gene: TRBJ2-5; V gene: TRBV5-1; D gene: TRBD2; CDR3 protein: CASSLAPLAGGPQETQYF; CDR3 DNA: TGCGCCAGCAGCTTGGCCCCATTGGCGGGGGGGCCCCAAGAGACCCAGTACTTC
clone size: -; J gene: TRBJ2-5; V gene: TRBV7-2; D gene: TRBD1; CDR3 protein: CASSRQGRETQYF; CDR3 DNA: TGTGCCAGCAGCCGACAGGGGAGAGAGACCCAGTACTTC
clone size: -; J gene: TRBJ2-3; V gene: TRBV11-3; D gene: -; CDR3 protein: CASSLDLGSDTQYF; CDR3 DNA: TGTGCCAGCAGCTTAGATCTGGGCTCAGATACGCAGTATTTT
clone size: -; J gene: TRBJ2-5; V gene: TRBV19; D gene: -; CDR3 protein: CASSATGYSGTLQETQYF; CDR3 DNA: TGTGCCAGTAGTGCCACCGGTTATTCCGGGACACTGCAAGAGACCCAGTACTTC
clone size: -; J gene: TRBJ2-7; V gene: TRBV5-1; D gene: TRBD1; CDR3 protein: CASSLSGQGEKQYF; CDR3 DNA: TGCGCCAGCAGCTTGTCCGGACAGGGGGAAAAGCAGTACTTC
clone size: -; J gene: TRBJ1-3; V gene: TRBV25-1; D gene: -; CDR3 protein: CASRRAGSSGNTIYF; CDR3 DNA: TGTGCCAGCAGGAGGGCAGGAAGCTCTGGAAACACCATATATTTT
clone size: -; J gene: TRBJ2-3; V gene: TRBV5-4; D gene: TRBD1; CDR3 protein: CASTESGTVSLRSDTQYF; CDR3 DNA: TGTGCCAGCACCGAATCCGGGACAGTTTCCCTCCGGTCAGATACGCAGTATTTT
clone size: -; J gene: TRBJ1-1; V gene: TRBV6-5; D gene: TRBD1; CDR3 protein: CASSSARGRGEAFF; CDR3 DNA: TGTGCCAGCAGTTCGGCCAGGGGGCGCGGGGAAGCTTTCTTT
clone size: -; J gene: TRBJ1-1; V gene: TRBV5-5; D gene: TRBD1; CDR3 protein: CASSSRGREAFF; CDR3 DNA: TGTGCCAGCAGCTCCAGGGGGCGTGAAGCTTTCTTT
clone size: -; J gene: TRBJ2-5; V gene: TRBV19; D gene: TRBD1; CDR3 protein: CASQDRWKTQYF; CDR3 DNA: TGTGCCAGTCAGGACAGGTGGAAGACCCAGTACTTC
clone size: -; J gene: TRBJ2-7; V gene: TRBV6-1; D gene: -; CDR3 protein: CASSEVTTDYEQYF; CDR3 DNA: TGTGCCAGCAGTGAAGTTACAACAGACTACGAGCAGTACTTC
clone size: -; J gene: TRBJ1-3; V gene: TRBV28; D gene: -; CDR3 protein: CASSSGVISGNTIYF; CDR3 DNA: TGTGCCAGCAGTTCAGGGGTTATCTCTGGAAACACCATATATTTT
clone size: once; J gene: TRBJ1-1; V gene: TRBV5-1; D gene: TRBD1; CDR3 protein: CASSLAGFTSGGEAFF; CDR3 DNA: TGCGCCAGCAGCTTGGCCGGATTCACTTCAGGGGGTGAAGCTTTCTTT
clone size: -; J gene: TRBJ1-5; V gene: TRBV4-3; D gene: -; CDR3 protein: CASSQLGGNQPQHF; CDR3 DNA: TGCGCCAGCAGCCAACTAGGGGGCAATCAGCCCCAGCATTTT
clone size: once; J gene: TRBJ1-5; V gene: TRBV6-4; D gene: -; CDR3 protein: CASSPGTPGQPQHF; CDR3 DNA: TGTGCCAGCAGCCCCGGGACACCCGGTCAGCCCCAGCATTTT
clone size: many; J gene: TRBJ1-1; V gene: TRBV6-2/TRBV6-3; D gene: -; CDR3 protein: CASSYSSENTEAFF; CDR3 DNA: TGTGCCAGCAGTTACTCCTCAGAGAACACTGAAGCTTTCTTT
clone size: -; J gene: TRBJ1-1; V gene: TRBV20-1; D gene: -; CDR3 protein: CSTQANTEAFF; CDR3 DNA: TGCAGTACTCAGGCGAACACTGAAGCTTTCTTT
clone size: -; J gene: TRBJ1-5; V gene: TRBV16; D gene: -; CDR3 protein: CASSQSGRSNQPQHF; CDR3 DNA: TGTGCCAGCAGCCAATCTGGCCGTAGCAATCAGCCCCAGCATTTT
clone size: -; J gene: TRBJ2-7; V gene: TRBV5-1; D gene: TRBD1; CDR3 protein: CASSLEASDRVRAYEQYF; CDR3 DNA: TGCGCCAGCAGCTTGGAGGCCTCGGACAGGGTTAGGGCTTACGAGCAGTACTTC
clone size: -; J gene: TRBJ1-5; V gene: TRBV28; D gene: TRBD1; CDR3 protein: CASSLLTGGSQPQHF; CDR3 DNA: TGTGCCAGCAGTTTATTGACAGGGGGCAGTCAGCCCCAGCATTTT
clone size: -; J gene: TRBJ2-7; V gene: TRBV6-1; D gene: TRBD2; CDR3 protein: CASSDSAGTSGGYEQYF; CDR3 DNA: TGTGCCAGCAGTGACAGTGCCGGGACTAGCGGGGGCTACGAGCAGTACTTC
clone size: -; J gene: TRBJ1-3; V gene: TRBV5-6; D gene: TRBD1; CDR3 protein: CASSLENRGLYGNTIYF; CDR3 DNA: TGTGCCAGCAGCTTGGAAAACAGGGGGCTTTACGGAAACACCATATATTTT
clone size: -; J gene: TRBJ1-4; V gene: TRBV21-1; D gene: -; CDR3 protein: CAIPKTGENEKLFF; CDR3 DNA: TGTGCCATCCCTAAAACGGGGGAAAATGAAAAACTGTTTTTT
clone size: -; J gene: TRBJ2-4; V gene: TRBV5-1; D gene: TRBD1; CDR3 protein: CASSLAEWGTGNKNIQYF; CDR3 DNA: TGCGCCAGCAGCTTGGCCGAGTGGGGGACAGGGAATAAGAACATTCAGTACTTC
clone size: few; J gene: TRBJ1-1; V gene: TRBV6-2/TRBV6-3; D gene: -; CDR3 protein: CASSYFDRNTEAFF; CDR3 DNA: TGTGCCAGCAGTTATTTCGACAGAAACACTGAAGCTTTCTTT
clone size: -; J gene: TRBJ2-2; V gene: TRBV24-1; D gene: -; CDR3 protein: CATSEAYVGAGELFF; CDR3 DNA: TGTGCCACCAGTGAGGCCTACGTAGGGGCTGGGGAGCTGTTTTTT
clone size: -; J gene: TRBJ1-3; V gene: TRBV7-8; D gene: -; CDR3 protein: CASSLGRQPSSGNTIYF; CDR3 DNA: TGTGCCAGCAGCTTAGGCCGACAGCCGAGCTCTGGAAACACCATATATTTT
clone size: once; J gene: TRBJ1-1; V gene: TRBV5-1; D gene: TRBD1; CDR3 protein: CASTWTGDTEAFF; CDR3 DNA: TGCGCCAGCACCTGGACAGGGGACACTGAAGCTTTCTTT
clone size: -; J gene: TRBJ1-2; V gene: TRBV19; D gene: -; CDR3 protein: CASSAGDYGYTF; CDR3 DNA: TGTGCCAGTAGTGCGGGGGACTATGGCTACACCTTC
clone size: -; J gene: TRBJ2-7; V gene: TRBV2; D gene: -; CDR3 protein: CASSPSYEQYF; CDR3 DNA: TGTGCCAGCAGTCCTTCCTACGAGCAGTACTTC
clone size: -; J gene: TRBJ1-2; V gene: TRBV5-6; D gene: TRBD1; CDR3 protein: CASSLRLLTGENYGYTF; CDR3 DNA: TGTGCCAGCAGCTTGAGGCTACTAACAGGGGAAAACTATGGCTACACCTTC
clone size: -; J gene: TRBJ2-1; V gene: TRBV12-3/TRBV12-4; D gene: -; CDR3 protein: CASSHASNLRFF; CDR3 DNA: TGTGCCAGCAGTCACGCGTCGAACCTGCGGTTCTTC
clone size: -; J gene: TRBJ1-1; V gene: TRBV4-2; D gene: TRBD1; CDR3 protein: CASSQVRDRGIGTEAFF; CDR3 DNA: TGTGCCAGCAGCCAAGTCCGGGACAGGGGGATTGGGACTGAAGCTTTCTTT
clone size: -; J gene: TRBJ1-1; V gene: TRBV18; D gene: -; CDR3 protein: CASSPTRGGSEAFF; CDR3 DNA: TGTGCCAGCTCACCCACGAGGGGGGGGAGTGAAGCTTTCTTT
clone size: -; J gene: TRBJ2-5; V gene: TRBV28; D gene: -; CDR3 protein: CASSPGTKQETQYF; CDR3 DNA: TGTGCCAGCAGCCCCGGGACAAAACAAGAGACCCAGTACTTC
clone size: -; J gene: TRBJ2-1; V gene: TRBV7-2; D gene: TRBD2; CDR3 protein: CASSSGLAGGPGQFF; CDR3 DNA: TGTGCCAGCAGTTCGGGACTAGCGGGGGGGCCTGGACAGTTCTTC
clone size: -; J gene: TRBJ1-2; V gene: TRBV4-1; D gene: -; CDR3 protein: CASSQDQVRVSGYTF; CDR3 DNA: TGCGCCAGCAGCCAAGACCAAGTCAGGGTGAGCGGCTACACCTTC
clone size: -; J gene: TRBJ1-5; V gene: TRBV9; D gene: -; CDR3 protein: CASSVGLSVNQPQHF; CDR3 DNA: TGTGCCAGCAGCGTAGGGTTGTCAGTCAATCAGCCCCAGCATTTT
clone size: -; J gene: TRBJ2-7; V gene: TRBV7-2; D gene: TRBD2; CDR3 protein: CASSLAGLAGGLYEQYF; CDR3 DNA: TGTGCCAGCAGCTTAGCGGGACTAGCGGGGGGGCTCTACGAGCAGTACTTC
clone size: -; J gene: TRBJ2-1; V gene: TRBV18; D gene: TRBD1; CDR3 protein: CASSPPWDRGMVNEQFF; CDR3 DNA: TGTGCCAGCTCACCACCATGGGACAGGGGGATGGTGAATGAGCAGTTCTTC
clone size: -; J gene: TRBJ1-2; V gene: TRBV7-3; D gene: -; CDR3 protein: CASSIRQDDYGYTF; CDR3 DNA: TGTGCCAGCAGCATCCGACAGGACGACTATGGCTACACCTTC
clone size: -; J gene: TRBJ1-5; V gene: TRBV2; D gene: -; CDR3 protein: CASSRTGKSDQPQHF; CDR3 DNA: TGTGCCAGCAGTCGCACAGGGAAATCAGATCAGCCCCAGCATTTT
clone size: -; J gene: TRBJ1-2; V gene: TRBV6-5; D gene: TRBD1; CDR3 protein: CASSYSGEGGQTF; CDR3 DNA: TGTGCCAGCAGTTACTCGGGGGAAGGGGGCCAAACCTTC
clone size: -; J gene: TRBJ2-2; V gene: TRBV3-1/TRBV3-2; D gene: TRBD2; CDR3 protein: CASSHPGTSGGAGGLNTGELFF; CDR3 DNA: TGTGCCAGCAGCCATCCCGGGACTAGCGGGGGGGCCGGCGGTCTGAACACCGGGGAGCTGTTTTTT
clone size: -; J gene: TRBJ2-5; V gene: TRBV11-3; D gene: TRBD1; CDR3 protein: CASSSQGVNRGQETQYF; CDR3 DNA: TGTGCCAGCAGCTCCCAGGGGGTAAATAGGGGTCAAGAGACCCAGTACTTC